This T cell receptor beta chain was obtained from a study of T cell responses to AZD1222 COVID-19 vaccine. The germline CDR1 and CDR2 sequences are MNHEY and SVGAGI. There are 13 residues in the CDR3. V was pared by 9 bases and J by 5 bases, with 9 bases of the junction left unmatched. General study points: The study found vaccine-associated CD4 TCRs spanning spike, dominant at 160-218 and 743-854. Within unmutated variant regions lay the reported targets of nearly half of spike-specific TCRs. No day 14 peak samples; only post-peak repertoires were characterized. Donors in the cohort were predominantly white British and more often female, and clonal diversity was possibly underestimated.

Assay: immunoSEQ multiplex PCR; the TCRdb copy retains only in-frame clones and omits some. The table lists roughly 180,000 clones, about 93% of them singletons. In the case of this clone: Its antigen remains unknown.

The chain couples TRBV6-5 to TRBJ1-1, with TRBD1 matching 7 bases. This sequence was found in an adult who received the MenACWY meningococcal vaccine as a control. The material sequenced was peripheral blood, taken 28 days after the second dose of the MenACWY control vaccine. The CDR3 sequence is CASSFTGATEAFF. The CDR3 coding sequence is TGTGCCAGTTCCTTCACAGGGGCTACTGAAGCTTTCTTT.